This TCR beta chain was observed in a study of OX40 agonist ivuxolimab in advanced cancers. Background on the study: Head and neck, renal cell, melanoma or hepatocellular carcinoma were the cancers that dose-escalation patients had.

Here immunoSEQ multiplex PCR was the method, and the copy in TCRdb shows in-frame clones only, minus some. In the table there are tens of thousands of clones, around 87% of which are singletons. In regard to this clone: Distinct nucleotide sequences in the sample also encode this CDR3.

The germline CDR1 and CDR2 sequences are GTSNPN and SVGIG (reference sequence). Trimming took 0 bases from V and 3 from J, leaving 12 bases between them. CDR3 length: 14 amino acids. Exclusion applied to patients with autoimmune disease history or systemic immunosuppression. The V call is TRBV30, the J call TRBJ2-7; weak D call: TRBD2 (5 bases). The sample consisted of CD4+ or CD8+ T cells sorted from blood, taken in a trial of the OX40 agonist ivuxolimab. The TCR originated in an adult with an advanced solid tumor such as melanoma, head and neck, liver or kidney cancer. CDR3 protein: CAWSVDTGIYEQYF. CDR3 DNA sequence: TGTGCCTGGAGTGTGGATACGGGGATCTACGAGCAGTACTTC.